Shown below are 2 T cell receptor beta chains from a single sample sequenced in a study of human T cells and chemical hapten exposure. Each CDR3 protein is one row after TCRdb ran MiXCR on the RACE reads. Altogether under 50,000 distinct CDR3 sequences are present, more than 9.5% being singletons, with the ten largest covering 2.3%. Time point: patch test 3, about 24 weeks after DPC sensitization. The treatment denotes: therapeutic diphenylcyclopropenone sensitization with weekly scalp DPC. Total RNA was isolated from unfractionated whole blood. The material was whole blood, obtained in connection with sensitization to the hapten diphenylcyclopropenone (DPC). These receptors originate from a woman aged 40 to 50 with alopecia areata. Some clones in this sample may be carry-over from other donors' samples.

The chain joins TRBV12-3 or TRBV12-4 to TRBJ1-1; D is unresolved. V lost 6 bases and J lost 0, with 11 bases in between. The CDR3 length is 14 residues. This chain's CDR3 is CASSPYSMNTEAFF. The CDR3 bases are TGTGCCAGCAGCCCTTATAGCATGAACACTGAAGCTTTCTTT.

This clonotype was seen many times. V usage is TRBV5-6 and J usage is TRBJ2-7, with D perhaps given as TRBD1 or TRBD2 (5 bases each). This CDR3 region has 13 residues. The V end was cut by 4 bases, the J end by 2 bases, with 10 bases between. CDR1 and CDR2 (germline): SGHDT, YYEEEE. The CDR3 here is CASSVGTAYEQYF. The CDR3 DNA sequence: TGTGCCAGCAGCGTCGGGACCGCCTACGAGCAGTACTTC. Together with reference TRBV5-6 and TRBJ2-7, the CDR3 gives the full variable domain: DAGVTQSPTHLIKTRGQQVTLRCSPKSGHDTVSWYQQALGQGPQFIFQYYEEEERQRGNFPDRFSGHQFPNYSSELNVNALLLGDSALYLCASSVGTAYEQYFGPGTRLTVT.